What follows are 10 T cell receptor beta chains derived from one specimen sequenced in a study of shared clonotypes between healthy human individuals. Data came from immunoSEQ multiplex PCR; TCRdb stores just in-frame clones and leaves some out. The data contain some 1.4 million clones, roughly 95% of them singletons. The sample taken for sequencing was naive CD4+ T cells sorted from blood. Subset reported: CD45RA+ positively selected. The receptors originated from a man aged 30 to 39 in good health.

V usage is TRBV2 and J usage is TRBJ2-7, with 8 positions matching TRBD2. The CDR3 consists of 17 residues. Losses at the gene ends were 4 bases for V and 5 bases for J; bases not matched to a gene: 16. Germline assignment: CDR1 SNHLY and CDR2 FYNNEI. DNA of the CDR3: TGTGCCAGCAGTGGGGTAAGGGGCAGGACTAGCAAGCACGAGCAGTACTTC. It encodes CASSGVRGRTSKHEQYF.

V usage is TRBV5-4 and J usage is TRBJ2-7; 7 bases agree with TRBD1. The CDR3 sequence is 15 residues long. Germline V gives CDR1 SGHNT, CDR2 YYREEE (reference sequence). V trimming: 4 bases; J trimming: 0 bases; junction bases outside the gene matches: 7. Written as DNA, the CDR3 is TGTGCCAGCAGCCCCAAGACAGGGAGCTCCTACGAGCAGTACTTC. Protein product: CASSPKTGSSYEQYF.

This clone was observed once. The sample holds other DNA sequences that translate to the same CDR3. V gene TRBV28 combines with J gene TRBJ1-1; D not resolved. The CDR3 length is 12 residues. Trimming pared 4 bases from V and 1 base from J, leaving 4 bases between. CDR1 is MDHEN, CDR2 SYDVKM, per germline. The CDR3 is CASSSTNTEAFF. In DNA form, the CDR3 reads TGTGCCAGCAGTTCAACGAACACTGAAGCTTTCTTT.

The CDR3 spells CASSLARLEQYF. The DNA of the CDR3 is TGTGCCAGCAGCTTAGCCCGCCTCGAGCAGTACTTC. The chain is built from TRBV7-2 and TRBJ2-7; no definite D call. Germline V gene sequence: CDR1 SGHTA, CDR2 FQGNSA. V lost 0 bases and J 6 bases, leaving 6 bases between the germline ends. This CDR3 has 12 amino acids.

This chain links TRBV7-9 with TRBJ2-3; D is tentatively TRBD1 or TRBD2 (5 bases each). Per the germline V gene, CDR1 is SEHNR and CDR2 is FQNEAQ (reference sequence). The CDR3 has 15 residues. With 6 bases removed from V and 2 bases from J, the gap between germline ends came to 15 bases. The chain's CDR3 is CASSSRAGTTDTQYF. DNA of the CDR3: TGTGCCAGCAGTTCTCGGGCAGGGACCACAGATACGCAGTATTTT.

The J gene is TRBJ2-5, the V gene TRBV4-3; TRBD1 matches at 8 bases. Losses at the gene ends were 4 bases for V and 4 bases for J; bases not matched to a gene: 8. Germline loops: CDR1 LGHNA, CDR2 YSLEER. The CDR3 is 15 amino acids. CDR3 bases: TGCGCCAGCAGCCGAGAAGGTGGGACAGGAGAGACCCAGTACTTC. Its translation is CASSREGGTGETQYF.

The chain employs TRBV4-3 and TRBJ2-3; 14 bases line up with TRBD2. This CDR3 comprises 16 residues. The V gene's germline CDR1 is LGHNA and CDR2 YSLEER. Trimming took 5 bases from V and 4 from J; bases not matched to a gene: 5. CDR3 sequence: CASSNGLAGGPDTQYF. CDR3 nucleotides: TGCGCCAGCAGCAACGGACTAGCGGGAGGCCCAGATACGCAGTATTTT.

CDR3 DNA sequence: TGTGCCAGCAGTACTTCCCCCAGTATGGGCGAGCAGTACTTC. Amino acids: CASSTSPSMGEQYF. This rearrangement joins TRBV6-5 to TRBJ2-7; D unclear. V was clipped by 5 bases and J by 6 bases, with 17 bases between them. This CDR3 has 14 residues. Germline V gene sequence: CDR1 MNHEY, CDR2 SVGAGI.

DNA of the CDR3: TGTGCCAGCAGGGGGGGCGGGACAGGAATAAATGAAAAACTGTTTTTT. Translated: CASRGGGTGINEKLFF. V usage is TRBV28 and J usage is TRBJ1-4, with 8 bases aligning to TRBD1. CDR1 and CDR2 (germline): MDHEN, SYDVKM. The CDR3 is made up of 16 amino acids. Losses at the gene ends were 6 bases for V and 5 bases for J; bases not matched to a gene: 11.

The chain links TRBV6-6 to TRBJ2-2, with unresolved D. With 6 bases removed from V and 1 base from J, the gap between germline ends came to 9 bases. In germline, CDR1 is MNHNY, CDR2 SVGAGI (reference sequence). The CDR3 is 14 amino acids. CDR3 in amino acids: CASSVLKNTGELFF. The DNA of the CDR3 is TGTGCCAGCAGCGTACTCAAGAACACCGGGGAGCTGTTTTTT.